Sequencing of this T cell receptor beta chain was carried out in a study of T cell repertoires in cytomegalovirus infection (dated by TCRdb to 2018 to 2020). About the study as a whole: Alongside well-studied HLA-B-restricted epitopes, the peptide stimulations were aimed at recently identified HLA-C-restricted CMV epitopes, whose presentation resists viral immunomodulation. Donor HLA type was relevant to the analysis, because carriage of CMV infection together with the matching HLA type was indicated by public TCR beta signatures.

This clonotype was detected ten times or more. What this receptor recognizes is not known. Base qualities were left out, and no much larger clone turns up one base away. The sample's treatment or condition, from its label and the paper: in vitro stimulation with specific CMV peptide epitopes to enrich CMV-specific T cells. The CDR3 spans 15 residues, from the cysteine through the phenylalanine. The kept DNA is CDR3 alone, 45 bases in frame from the first base. The CDR1 and CDR2 encoded by the germline V gene are MNHNS and SASEGT. V is cut by 6 bases and J by 2 bases, and the space between the germline ends is 16 bases. Sequencing used an Illumina HiSeq 1500. The raw public data were reprocessed by TCRdb itself: fastp quality trimming at Q25, MiXCR clonotype calling, in-frame beta chains only. Each CDR3 protein gets just one entry, which takes the most common genes and DNA from the rows behind it. The sample yields roughly 920,000 distinct CDR3 sequences; approximately 32% were counted once. The ten most abundant clones make up roughly 13% of the sample.

Findings and caveats that apply to the study as a whole: Cumulative frequency of public TCR beta family members discriminated carriers of CMV infection plus the relevant HLA type in this cohort and an independent approximately 360-donor cohort. In the ex vivo response, HLA-C-restricted CMV-specific TCR beta clonotypes were dominant, and in two of eight donors the single most frequent clonotype came from this HLA-C-restricted group.

This receptor chain uses TRBV6-1 and TRBJ1-2, with the D gene uncertain. The clonotype comes from a human donor in good health (CMV status not recorded). Some clones in this sample may be carry-over from other donors' samples. The sequencing here drew on cultured CD8+ T cells from PBMCs, taken from culture after CMV antigen stimulation. In nucleotides, the sequence is TGTGCCAGCAGGGAGGACCCGCTGGGAAACTATGGCTACACCTTC. This sequence encodes CASREDPLGNYGYTF.